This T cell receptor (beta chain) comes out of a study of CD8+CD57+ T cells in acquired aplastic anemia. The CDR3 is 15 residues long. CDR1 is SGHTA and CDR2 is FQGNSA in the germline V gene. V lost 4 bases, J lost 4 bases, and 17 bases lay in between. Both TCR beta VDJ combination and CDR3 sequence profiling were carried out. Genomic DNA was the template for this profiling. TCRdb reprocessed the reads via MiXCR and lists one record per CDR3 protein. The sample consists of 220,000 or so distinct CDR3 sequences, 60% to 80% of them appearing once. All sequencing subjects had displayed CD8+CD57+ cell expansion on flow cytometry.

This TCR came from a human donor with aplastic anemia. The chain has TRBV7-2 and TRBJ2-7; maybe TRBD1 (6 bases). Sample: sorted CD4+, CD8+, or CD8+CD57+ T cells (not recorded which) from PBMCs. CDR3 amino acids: CASSSAGAGAYEQYF. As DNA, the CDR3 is TGTGCCAGCAGCTCCGCTGGGGCAGGGGCTTACGAGCAGTACTTC.